This is a list of T cell receptor beta chains from one sample in a study of beta chain features in type 1 diabetes. The assay was immunoSEQ multiplex PCR, and TCRdb's table has in-frame clones only and misses some. The table has hundreds of thousands of clones, 13% seen once; the top ten hold less than 0.025%. Sequenced: naive CD4+ T cells from blood. All receptors come from a man aged 18 to 30 with type 1 diabetes. The conserved cysteine and the conserved F or W are not part of the CDR3 here. A D gene is named only where the DNA matches it firmly. Not every row has a clone size; where given, it reads once, few, many or a size class.

d_gene,v_gene,abundance,CDR3aa
NA,TRBV6-1,NA,ASSEQGGGEQY
TRBD2,TRBV28,NA,ASSLASGGRNSYNEQF
NA,TRBV2,once,ASRRTVGGNQPQH
NA,TRBV4-1,few,ASSQEAGNSPLH
NA,TRBV6-1,NA,ASSDPQTFNEKLF
NA,TRBV4-1,few,ASSQVDRQETQY
NA,TRBV5-4,NA,ASSLQGVLQQY
NA,TRBV5-4,NA,ASRGTDTQY
NA,TRBV5-1,NA,ASSLGQSEAF
NA,TRBV28,NA,ASRGGGSPLH
NA,TRBV18,NA,ASSHRDDTYNEQF
NA,TRBV29-1,few,SVGRQNYGYT
NA,TRBV10-3,few,AISESGIDNQPQH
NA,TRBV20-1,NA,SVGPNTQY
NA,TRBV19,NA,ASSGQTSTDTQY
TRBD1,TRBV30,NA,AWGSGQGLNTIY
NA,TRBV10-3,few,AIPQDPGGGYT
NA,TRBV29-1,NA,SVGGAINYGYT
NA,TRBV15,NA,ATSRDTQGLYEQY
NA,TRBV11-3,few,ASSLDREDEQY
NA,TRBV11-2,NA,ASSSRTDAYEQY
NA,TRBV6-5,few,ASSYSAIYGYT
NA,TRBV5-1,NA,ASSPDSANYGYT
TRBD2,TRBV11-3,NA,ASSLSGGYLHEQY
TRBD1,TRBV4-1,NA,ASSQTGVNTEAF
NA,TRBV5-1,few,ASNRQPGQQPQH
TRBD2,TRBV19,NA,ASSPSSGGASRNEQF